This record covers a single T cell receptor beta chain. Antigen: not known. TCRdb re-derived calls from the 5' RACE reads in MiXCR, one entry per CDR3 protein. The table records under 1 million distinct CDR3 sequences, roughly an eighth of them present only once. This specimen comes from a study of identical twins. Whole-study results and caveats: Fewer insertions marked abundant cord blood beta clonotypes; young adult naive trended weakly, memory not at all. Twins showed weaker excess sharing in their beta out-of-frame sequences.

All of the donors were Caucasians in good health. CDR1 and CDR2 from the germline V gene are MGHRA and YSYEKL. CDR3 length: 13 residues. Trimming took 5 bases from V and 2 from J, leaving 10 bases between them. This sample was shared with a second study, whose subject was yellow fever vaccine responses in identical twins.

The specimen sequenced was PBMCs. The chain has TRBV4-1 and TRBJ2-7; possible D gene TRBD2, 6 bases. The sequence came from a woman aged 18-30 years in good health. Here the CDR3 reads CASSGSSAYEQYF. For the CDR3, the DNA is TGCGCCAGCAGCGGGTCTAGCGCCTACGAGCAGTACTTC.